These T cell receptor beta chains were read from a single sample in a study of T cell responses to AZD1222 COVID-19 vaccine. Repertoires were generated with immunoSEQ multiplex PCR, while TCRdb's copy carries only in-frame clones and drops some. The repertoire holds about 120,000 clones, with under 85% as singletons. The specimen comprised peripheral blood, sampled on day 0 of AZD1222 vaccination. These receptors all stem from an adult in good health. CDR3s include the opening cysteine and the closing phenylalanine or tryptophan. D genes are given only for firm matches. Part of the rows lack a size; the others show once, few, many or a class for expanded clones.

J: TRBJ1-6
V: TRBV28
size: NA
D: NA
DNA: TGTGCCAGCAACGACGGTGGGCTCACCCTCCACTTT
CDR3: CASNDGGLTLHF

J: TRBJ1-2
V: TRBV28
size: NA
D: NA
DNA: TGTGCCAGCTCCCCCCAAAGGGGAGTGGGCTATGGCTACACCTTC
CDR3: CASSPQRGVGYGYTF

J: TRBJ1-1
V: TRBV5-4
size: NA
D: NA
DNA: TGTGCCAGCAGCTGGGGGGGAGCCAGGGAGAATGAAGCTTTCTTT
CDR3: CASSWGGARENEAFF

J: TRBJ2-5
V: TRBV19
size: NA
D: TRBD2
DNA: TGTGCCAGTAGCGAGGGATCTAGCGGAATCCAAGAGACCCAGTACTTC
CDR3: CASSEGSSGIQETQYF

J: TRBJ1-2
V: TRBV9
size: NA
D: NA
DNA: TGTGCCAGCAGCGTTAGGGGTGGCGGCTACACCTTC
CDR3: CASSVRGGGYTF

J: TRBJ1-5
V: TRBV3-1/TRBV3-2
size: NA
D: TRBD1
DNA: TGTGCCAGCAGTCGAGGACAGGATGACAATCAGCCCCAGCATTTT
CDR3: CASSRGQDDNQPQHF

J: TRBJ2-3
V: TRBV2
size: NA
D: NA
DNA: TGTGCCAGGAGAAATCCGGGCACAGATACGCAGTATTTT
CDR3: CARRNPGTDTQYF

J: TRBJ2-7
V: TRBV11-3
size: NA
D: NA
DNA: TGTGCCAGCAGCTTAGGGGGAGGAGGAGGCAGCTACGAGCAGTACTTC
CDR3: CASSLGGGGGSYEQYF

J: TRBJ2-1
V: TRBV7-2
size: few
D: TRBD2
DNA: TGTGCCAGCAGCTTACGCGGGGGACCCTACAATGAGCAGTTCTTC
CDR3: CASSLRGGPYNEQFF

J: TRBJ1-1
V: TRBV2
size: NA
D: TRBD1
DNA: TGTGCCAGGACCGGGGGACAGGGGGCGACTTCACCTGAAGCTTTCTTT
CDR3: CARTGGQGATSPEAFF

J: TRBJ2-7
V: TRBV28
size: once
D: NA
DNA: TGTGCCAGCAGCCCCGTGGACCGGCCGCACGGGCAGTACTTC
CDR3: CASSPVDRPHGQYF

J: TRBJ2-3
V: TRBV6-4
size: few
D: TRBD2
DNA: TGTGCCAGCAGCCCGGGACTAGACACAGATACGCAGTATTTT
CDR3: CASSPGLDTDTQYF

J: TRBJ2-3
V: TRBV29-1
size: once
D: NA
DNA: TGCAGCGTTGAAGGGGGCACAGATACGCAGTATTTT
CDR3: CSVEGGTDTQYF

J: TRBJ2-7
V: TRBV7-9
size: NA
D: NA
DNA: TGTGCCAGCAGCCACTCAGGGGCCTACGAGCAGTACTTC
CDR3: CASSHSGAYEQYF

J: TRBJ2-2
V: TRBV5-6
size: NA
D: TRBD1
DNA: TGTGCCAGCAGCTTATTTGACAGGGTGACCGGGGAGCTGTTTTTT
CDR3: CASSLFDRVTGELFF

J: TRBJ1-6
V: TRBV5-4
size: once
D: NA
DNA: TGTGCCAGCAGCTTGGCCGGCGAACCACCCCTCCACTTT
CDR3: CASSLAGEPPLHF

J: TRBJ2-1
V: TRBV27
size: NA
D: TRBD2
DNA: TGTGCCAGCAGTTTACTCGGGACTAGCGGGGGGGCCAATGAGCAGTTCTTC
CDR3: CASSLLGTSGGANEQFF

J: TRBJ2-3
V: TRBV3-1/TRBV3-2
size: NA
D: NA
DNA: TGTGCCAGCAGCCAAGGAGCGGGCCTAACGCAGTATTTT
CDR3: CASSQGAGLTQYF

J: TRBJ1-6
V: TRBV3-1/TRBV3-2
size: NA
D: NA
DNA: TGTGCCAGCAGCCAAGGGAGCACCTATAATTCACCCCTCCACTTT
CDR3: CASSQGSTYNSPLHF

J: TRBJ2-7
V: TRBV2
size: NA
D: TRBD1
DNA: TGTGCCAGCAGTGAAGGGACAGGGGTCGAGCAGTACTTC
CDR3: CASSEGTGVEQYF

J: TRBJ1-5
V: TRBV3-1/TRBV3-2
size: few
D: NA
DNA: TGTGCCAGCAGCCAAGGGGACAACGGTCGGCCCCAGCATTTT
CDR3: CASSQGDNGRPQHF

J: TRBJ2-1
V: TRBV5-1
size: NA
D: NA
DNA: TGCGCCAGCAGCTTCGACTCGGGGTGGGAAGGAAATGAGCAGTTCTTC
CDR3: CASSFDSGWEGNEQFF

J: TRBJ1-4
V: TRBV19
size: NA
D: NA
DNA: TGTGCCAGTAGTATGGCGGGTAATGAAAAACTGTTTTTT
CDR3: CASSMAGNEKLFF

J: TRBJ1-6
V: TRBV7-2
size: NA
D: NA
DNA: TGTGCCAGCAGCTTAGGAGTTTGGGGGGCCCCTGGTTCACCCCTCCACTTT
CDR3: CASSLGVWGAPGSPLHF

J: TRBJ2-2
V: TRBV5-1
size: NA
D: TRBD2
DNA: TGCGCCAGCAGCTTTGGGTTCGGGGGGATCGGAACCGGGGAGCTGTTTTTT
CDR3: CASSFGFGGIGTGELFF

J: TRBJ1-5
V: TRBV18
size: NA
D: NA
DNA: TGTGCCAGCTCACAGGGAGGGGAGAGGTCGCCCCAGCATTTT
CDR3: CASSQGGERSPQHF

J: TRBJ1-1
V: TRBV6-5
size: NA
D: NA
DNA: TGTGCCGCTACAGGGCAGGAGAACACTGAAGCTTTCTTT
CDR3: CAATGQENTEAFF

J: TRBJ2-1
V: TRBV27
size: medium-sized
D: NA
DNA: TGTGCCAGCAGTTTTTCAGGGGATCGCAATGAGCAGTTCTTC
CDR3: CASSFSGDRNEQFF

J: TRBJ1-2
V: TRBV3-1/TRBV3-2
size: NA
D: NA
DNA: TGTGCCAGCAGCCAAGTTAACAGGGCAGCCTATGGCTACACCTTC
CDR3: CASSQVNRAAYGYTF

J: TRBJ2-1
V: TRBV7-6
size: NA
D: NA
DNA: TGTGCCAGCAGCTTAGGGGATAACTCCTACAATGAGCAGTTCTTC
CDR3: CASSLGDNSYNEQFF

J: TRBJ1-3
V: TRBV18
size: NA
D: NA
DNA: TGTGCCAGCTCACCGGGGGACACTGGAAACACCATATATTTT
CDR3: CASSPGDTGNTIYF

J: TRBJ2-2
V: TRBV7-9
size: NA
D: TRBD2
DNA: TGTGCCAGCACCACACAGATCGGGGGGGGCATCAACACCGGGGAGCTGTTTTTT
CDR3: CASTTQIGGGINTGELFF

J: TRBJ2-7
V: TRBV5-1
size: NA
D: TRBD1
DNA: TGCGCCAGCAGCTTGGGGCGGACAGGGAGCTACGAGCAGTACTTC
CDR3: CASSLGRTGSYEQYF

J: TRBJ2-1
V: TRBV2
size: NA
D: TRBD2
DNA: TGTGCCGTCTCTGGAGCGGGGGTTCCTATCAATGAGCAGTTCTTC
CDR3: CAVSGAGVPINEQFF

J: TRBJ2-2
V: TRBV4-1
size: NA
D: NA
DNA: TGCGCCAGCAGCCAAAGGGACAGACTAGCAGGGACCGGGGAGCTGTTTTTT
CDR3: CASSQRDRLAGTGELFF

J: TRBJ1-1
V: TRBV7-9
size: NA
D: NA
DNA: TGTGCCAGCAGCTTAGTCTTGGCTGAAGCTTTCTTT
CDR3: CASSLVLAEAFF

J: TRBJ2-2
V: TRBV7-7
size: NA
D: TRBD1
DNA: TGTGCTAGCAGCCCCGGGACAGGGGGCGGGGAGCTGTTTTTT
CDR3: CASSPGTGGGELFF

J: TRBJ2-5
V: TRBV12-3/TRBV12-4
size: NA
D: TRBD1
DNA: TGTGCCAGCAGCACAGGGGGGAGGGAGACCCAGTACTTC
CDR3: CASSTGGRETQYF

J: TRBJ1-5
V: TRBV28
size: NA
D: TRBD1
DNA: TGTGCCAGCAGCCAGGAGACAGGGGGAGACTTTTACAATCAGCCCCAGCATTTT
CDR3: CASSQETGGDFYNQPQHF

J: TRBJ2-1
V: TRBV7-3
size: NA
D: NA
DNA: TGTGCCAGCGGGGGAAGGGGTGGGAATGAGCAGTTCTTC
CDR3: CASGGRGGNEQFF

J: TRBJ2-2
V: TRBV11-2
size: NA
D: TRBD2
DNA: TGTGCCAGCAGCCCTCTAGCGGGTTACACCGGGGAGCTGTTTTTT
CDR3: CASSPLAGYTGELFF

J: TRBJ1-1
V: TRBV28
size: NA
D: NA
DNA: TGTGCCAGCAGTCCGAGGACGGAGAACACTGAAGCTTTCTTT
CDR3: CASSPRTENTEAFF

J: TRBJ1-5
V: TRBV2
size: NA
D: NA
DNA: TGTGCCAGCAACAGGGCTCCGGGGAGAAATCAGCCCCAGCATTTT
CDR3: CASNRAPGRNQPQHF

J: TRBJ1-4
V: TRBV28
size: NA
D: TRBD1
DNA: TGTGCCAGCAGTCCCACCCTGGGACAGGGCCTCGAAAAACTGTTTTTT
CDR3: CASSPTLGQGLEKLFF

J: TRBJ1-2
V: TRBV9
size: NA
D: NA
DNA: TGTGCCAGCAGCGTAACCGGCGCGGTCGCCCATGGCTATGGCTACACCTTC
CDR3: CASSVTGAVAHGYGYTF

J: TRBJ1-2
V: TRBV9
size: NA
D: NA
DNA: TGTGCCAGCAGCGCAGGGAATCTGAACTATGGCTACACCTTC
CDR3: CASSAGNLNYGYTF

J: TRBJ1-1
V: TRBV19
size: NA
D: NA
DNA: TGTGCCAGTAGTCCGCACTCAGGGAGCACTGAAGCTTTCTTT
CDR3: CASSPHSGSTEAFF

J: TRBJ1-1
V: TRBV12-3/TRBV12-4
size: NA
D: NA
DNA: TGTGCCAGCAGTACAGGTCTGAACACTGAAGCTTTCTTT
CDR3: CASSTGLNTEAFF

J: TRBJ1-4
V: TRBV4-1
size: NA
D: NA
DNA: TGCGCCAGCAGCCGCACCGGGGGTGAAAAACTGTTTTTT
CDR3: CASSRTGGEKLFF